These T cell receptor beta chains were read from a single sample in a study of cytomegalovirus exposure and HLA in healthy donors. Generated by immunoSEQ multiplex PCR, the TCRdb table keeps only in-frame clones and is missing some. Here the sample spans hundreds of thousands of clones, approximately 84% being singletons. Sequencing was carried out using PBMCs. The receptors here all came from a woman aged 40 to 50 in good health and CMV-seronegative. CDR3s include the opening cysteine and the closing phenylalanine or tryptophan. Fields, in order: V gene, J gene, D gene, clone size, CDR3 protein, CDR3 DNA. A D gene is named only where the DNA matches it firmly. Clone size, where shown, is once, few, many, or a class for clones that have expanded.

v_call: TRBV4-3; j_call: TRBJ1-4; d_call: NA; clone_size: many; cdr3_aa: CASSRGDSYSGEKLFF; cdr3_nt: TGCGCCAGCAGCCGGGGAGATTCGTACTCTGGGGAAAAACTGTTTTTT
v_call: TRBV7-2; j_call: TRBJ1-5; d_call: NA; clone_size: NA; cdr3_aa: CASSFGEANQPQHF; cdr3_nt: TGTGCCAGCAGCTTCGGGGAGGCGAATCAGCCCCAGCATTTT
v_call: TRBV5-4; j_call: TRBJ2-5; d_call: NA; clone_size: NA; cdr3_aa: CASSSSQGRGLETQYF; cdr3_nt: TGTGCCAGCAGTTCTTCACAGGGACGGGGTTTGGAGACCCAGTACTTC
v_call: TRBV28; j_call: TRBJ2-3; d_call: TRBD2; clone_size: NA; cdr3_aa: CASRPLSGGRGTDTQYF; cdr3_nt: TGTGCCAGCAGACCCCTTAGCGGGGGGCGGGGCACAGATACGCAGTATTTT
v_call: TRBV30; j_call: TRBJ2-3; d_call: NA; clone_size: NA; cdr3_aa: CAWSVSSVNTDTQYF; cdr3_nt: TGTGCCTGGAGTGTAAGTTCGGTGAACACAGATACGCAGTATTTT
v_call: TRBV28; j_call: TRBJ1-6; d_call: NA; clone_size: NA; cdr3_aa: CASRPSGLAYNSPLHF; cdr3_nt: TGTGCCAGCAGACCATCAGGGTTGGCCTATAATTCACCCCTCCACTTT
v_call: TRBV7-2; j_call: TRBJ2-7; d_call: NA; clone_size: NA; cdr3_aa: CASSPNRPGPYEQYF; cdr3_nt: TGTGCCAGCAGCCCAAACAGGCCAGGACCCTACGAGCAGTACTTC
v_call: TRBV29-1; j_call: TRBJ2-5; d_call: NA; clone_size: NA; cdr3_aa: CSVGPQETQYF; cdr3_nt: TGCAGCGTTGGGCCACAAGAGACCCAGTACTTC
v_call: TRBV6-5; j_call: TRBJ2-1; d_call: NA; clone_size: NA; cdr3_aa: CASSYLTGLIPNEQFF; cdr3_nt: TGTGCCAGCAGTTACCTAACGGGACTCATCCCCAATGAGCAGTTCTTC
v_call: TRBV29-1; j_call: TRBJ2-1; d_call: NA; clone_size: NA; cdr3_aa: CSVAPGLPFGHEQFF; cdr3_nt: TGCAGCGTTGCTCCCGGACTACCCTTCGGGCATGAGCAGTTCTTC
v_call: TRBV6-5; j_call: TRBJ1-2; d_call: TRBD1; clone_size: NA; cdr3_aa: CASSYSGQGSHYGYTF; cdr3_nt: TGTGCCAGCAGTTACTCGGGACAGGGTAGTCACTATGGCTACACCTTC
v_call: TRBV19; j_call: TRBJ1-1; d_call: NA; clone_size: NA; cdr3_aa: CASSHRQLLDTEAFF; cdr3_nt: TGTGCCAGTAGTCATCGACAACTTCTCGACACTGAAGCTTTCTTT
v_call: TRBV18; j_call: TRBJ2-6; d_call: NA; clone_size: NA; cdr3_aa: CASSPQGTRSGANVLTF; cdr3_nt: TGTGCCAGCTCACCTCAGGGTACGCGATCTGGGGCCAACGTCCTGACTTTC
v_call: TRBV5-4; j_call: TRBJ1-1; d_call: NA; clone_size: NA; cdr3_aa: CASSADQQTASAFF; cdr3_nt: TGTGCCAGCAGCGCCGACCAACAGACAGCCTCAGCTTTCTTT
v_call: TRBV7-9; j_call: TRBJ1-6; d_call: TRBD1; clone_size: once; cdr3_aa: CSSSLVGVPGQDNSPLHF; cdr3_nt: TGTTCCAGCAGCTTAGTTGGTGTCCCGGGACAGGATAATTCACCCCTCCACTTT
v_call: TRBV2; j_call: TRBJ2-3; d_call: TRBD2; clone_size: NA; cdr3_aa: CASRVSGGGTDTQYF; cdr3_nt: TGTGCCAGCAGGGTTAGCGGGGGAGGCACAGATACGCAGTATTTT
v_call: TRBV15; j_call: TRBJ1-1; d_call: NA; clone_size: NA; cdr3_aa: CATSELMNTEAFF; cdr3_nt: TGTGCCACCAGCGAACTAATGAACACTGAAGCTTTCTTT
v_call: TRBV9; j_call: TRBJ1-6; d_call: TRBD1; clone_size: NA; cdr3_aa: CASSVHTDRNVWYSPLHF; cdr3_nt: TGTGCCAGCAGCGTACATACGGACAGGAATGTTTGGTACTCACCCCTCCACTTT
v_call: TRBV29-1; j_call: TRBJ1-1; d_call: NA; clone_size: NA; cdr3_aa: CSVLAGAPEAFF; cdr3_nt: TGCAGCGTCCTAGCGGGGGCTCCTGAAGCTTTCTTT
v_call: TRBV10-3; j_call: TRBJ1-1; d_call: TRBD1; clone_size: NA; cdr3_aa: CAIRPGQGVGTEAFF; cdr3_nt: TGTGCCATCAGGCCGGGACAGGGTGTGGGCACTGAAGCTTTCTTT
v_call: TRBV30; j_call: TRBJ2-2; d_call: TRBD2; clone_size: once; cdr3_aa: CAWRPLTSGGAGELLF; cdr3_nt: TGTGCCTGGAGACCCCTGACTAGCGGGGGGGCCGGGGAGCTGCTTTTT
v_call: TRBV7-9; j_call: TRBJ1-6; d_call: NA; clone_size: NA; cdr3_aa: CSSSLGGFGRYPYNSPLHF; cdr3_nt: TGTTCCAGCAGCTTAGGAGGGTTTGGTAGGTACCCCTATAATTCACCCCTCCACTTT
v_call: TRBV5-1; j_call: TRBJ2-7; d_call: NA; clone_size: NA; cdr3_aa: CASSLGPSQGSYEQYF; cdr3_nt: TGCGCCAGCAGCTTAGGGCCTTCACAGGGTTCCTACGAGCAGTACTTC
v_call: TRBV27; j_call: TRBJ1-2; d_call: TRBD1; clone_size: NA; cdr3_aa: CASSERQGRDGYTF; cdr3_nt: TGTGCCAGCAGCGAACGACAGGGAAGGGATGGCTACACCTTC
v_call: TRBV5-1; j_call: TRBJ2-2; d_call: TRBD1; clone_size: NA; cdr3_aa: CASHRGVNTGELFF; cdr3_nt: TGCGCCAGCCACAGGGGAGTGAACACCGGGGAGCTGTTTTTT
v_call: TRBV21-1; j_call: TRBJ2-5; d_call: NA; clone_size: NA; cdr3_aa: CASSKAEPQETQYF; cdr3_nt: TGTGCCAGCAGCAAAGCGGAGCCCCAAGAGACCCAGTACTTC
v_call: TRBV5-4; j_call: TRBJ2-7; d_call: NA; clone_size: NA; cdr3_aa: CASSLDNYEQYF; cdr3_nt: TGTGCCAGCAGCTTGGACAATTACGAGCAGTACTTC
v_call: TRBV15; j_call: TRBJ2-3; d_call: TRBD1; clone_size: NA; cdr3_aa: CATSSGTGGTDTQYF; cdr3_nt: TGTGCCACCAGCTCGGGGACAGGGGGCACAGATACGCAGTATTTT
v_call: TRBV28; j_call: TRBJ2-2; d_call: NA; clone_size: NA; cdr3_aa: CASRTPGTGELFF; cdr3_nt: TGTGCCAGCAGGACGCCAGGGACCGGGGAGCTGTTTTTT
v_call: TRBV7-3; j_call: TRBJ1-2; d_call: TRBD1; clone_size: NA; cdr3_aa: CASSRTGDPGYTF; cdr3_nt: TGTGCCAGCAGCCGGACAGGGGACCCTGGCTACACCTTC
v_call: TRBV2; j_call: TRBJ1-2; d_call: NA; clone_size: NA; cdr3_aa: CASSERTDGWFYTF; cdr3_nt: TGTGCCAGCAGTGAGAGGACAGACGGTTGGTTCTACACCTTC
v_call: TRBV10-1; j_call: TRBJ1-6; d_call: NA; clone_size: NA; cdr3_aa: CAAIPPPAPLHF; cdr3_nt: TGCGCCGCCATCCCTCCTCCGGCACCCCTCCACTTT
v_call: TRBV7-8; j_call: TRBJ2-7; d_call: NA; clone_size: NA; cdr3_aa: CASSLATAYEQYF; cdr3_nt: TGTGCCAGCAGCTTGGCAACAGCCTACGAGCAGTACTTC
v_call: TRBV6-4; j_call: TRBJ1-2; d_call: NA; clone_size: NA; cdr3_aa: CASRRDNTYGYTF; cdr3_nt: TGTGCCAGCAGACGTGACAATACCTATGGCTACACCTTC
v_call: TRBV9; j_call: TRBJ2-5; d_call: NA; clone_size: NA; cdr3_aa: CASGGGEETQYF; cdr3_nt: TGTGCCAGTGGAGGGGGGGAAGAGACCCAGTACTTC
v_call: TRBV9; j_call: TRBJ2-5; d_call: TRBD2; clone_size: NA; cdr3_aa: CASSAGTSGGAGETQYF; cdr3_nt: TGTGCCAGCAGCGCCGGGACTAGCGGGGGGGCCGGTGAGACCCAGTACTTC
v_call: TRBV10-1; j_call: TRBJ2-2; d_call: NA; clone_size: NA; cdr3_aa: CASSGVANTGELFF; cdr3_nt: TGCGCCAGCAGTGGAGTAGCGAACACCGGGGAGCTGTTTTTT
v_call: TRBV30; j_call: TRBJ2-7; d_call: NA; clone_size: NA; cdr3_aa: CAWSVQEWVFSYEQYF; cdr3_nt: TGTGCCTGGAGTGTACAGGAGTGGGTGTTCTCCTACGAGCAGTACTTC